These 9 T cell receptor beta chains were sequenced from one sample in a study of metastatic and nonmetastatic thyroid tumors. TCRdb called clones again from the PCR reads with MiXCR. Of about 39,000 clones in the sample, under 20% were seen once. Patients underwent thyroid surgery, and none had received any treatment before it. Sequencing was carried out using tumor tissue. These receptors all come from a female donor with papillary thyroid cancer or a benign thyroid nodule (not recorded which). Some clones in this sample may be carry-over from other donors' samples.

This clone has just a few counts. In nucleotides, the CDR3 is TGTGCCACTGTCACGGGAGGGAACTCCTACGAGCAGTACTTC. It encodes CATVTGGNSYEQYF. V is TRBV19 and J is TRBJ2-7; TRBD2 agrees at 8 bases. Germline lookup yields CDR1 LNHDA and CDR2 SQIVND (reference sequence). The CDR3 spans 14 residues. Trimming took 10 bases from V and 0 from J; bases not matched to a gene: 8.

This CDR3 reads CASSSGANVLTF. As DNA, the CDR3 is TGCGCCAGCAGCTCTGGGGCCAACGTCCTGACTTTC. The V gene is TRBV5-1, the J gene TRBJ2-6; D is ambiguous. V was cut by 3 bases and J by 2 bases, with 0 bases left in between. Germline V gives CDR1 SGHRS, CDR2 YFSETQ. The CDR3 has 12 amino acids. Drawing the rest from reference TRBV5-1 and TRBJ2-6, the complete variable domain is KAGVTQTPRYLIKTRGQQVTLSCSPISGHRSVSWYQQTPGQGLQFLFEYFSETQRNKGNFPGRFSGRQFSNSRSEMNVSTLELGDSALYLCASSSGANVLTFGAGSRLTVL.

This clone was counted at least ten times. The chain carries TRBV7-2 and TRBJ1-1, with D hard to call. V was shortened by 1 base and J by 7 bases, with 7 bases between the two germline ends. Germline V gene lookup returns CDR1 SGHTA and CDR2 FQGNSA. The CDR3 spans 12 residues. CDR3 loop: CASSLGMLEAFF. Here the CDR3 DNA reads TGTGCCAGCAGCTTAGGTATGCTTGAAGCTTTCTTT. Filled out from reference TRBV7-2 and TRBJ1-1, the complete variable domain reads GAGVSQSPSNKVTEKGKDVELRCDPISGHTALYWYRQSLGQGLEFLIYFQGNSAPDKSGLPSDRFSAERTGGSVSTLTIQRTQQEDSAVYLCASSLGMLEAFFGQGTRLTVV.

The CDR3 DNA reads as TGTGCCAGCAGCTTGACGTTCGTCGAGCAGTACTTC. It yields the protein CASSLTFVEQYF. The chain joins TRBV5-8 to TRBJ2-7; D is unresolved. The CDR3 contains 12 residues. The V gene's germline CDR1 is SGHTS and CDR2 YDEGEE. Trimming took off 1 base at V and 6 bases at J, with 8 bases between the two ends.

This rearrangement joins TRBV30 to TRBJ1-1, with unresolved D. In germline, CDR1 is GTSNPN, CDR2 SVGIG (reference sequence). This CDR3 has 11 residues. V lost 5 bases to trimming and J lost 4 bases, with 8 bases between them. CDR3 region: CAWSPVTEAFF. The CDR3 region has the DNA TGTGCCTGGTCCCCGGTCACTGAAGCTTTCTTT.

This clone was seen ten or more times. The chain couples TRBV24-1 to TRBJ1-2; 8 bases match TRBD1. The CDR3 has 18 amino acids. CDR1 is KGHDR, CDR2 SFDVKD, per germline. V was clipped by 3 bases and J by 4 bases; unmatched bases: 15. This chain's CDR3 is CATSDAPGQADWGYGYTF. CDR3 coding DNA: TGTGCCACCAGTGATGCCCCGGGACAGGCCGACTGGGGCTATGGCTACACCTTC.

This clone was seen more than once but under ten times. CDR3 nucleotide sequence: TGTGCCAGCAGTTTATTTTCCAGGGGGCGGACCTTC. Its protein is CASSLFSRGRTF. V gene TRBV28 combines with J gene TRBJ1-2, with 8 bases fitting TRBD1. Germline V gene sequence: CDR1 MDHEN, CDR2 SYDVKM. The CDR3 has 12 residues. Trimming at V came to 1 base and at J to 14 bases, leaving 6 bases not matched to a gene.

This clone was seen ten or more times. J is TRBJ2-3 and V is TRBV7-2; no firm D call. V was trimmed by 1 base and J by 0 bases, leaving 8 bases between them. Germline V gives CDR1 SGHTA, CDR2 FQGNSA. The CDR3 sequence is 15 residues long. This chain's CDR3 is CASSLVALSTDTQYF. For the CDR3, the DNA is TGTGCCAGCAGCTTAGTGGCACTTAGCACAGATACGCAGTATTTT.

In the case of this clone: A much larger clone lies one base from this, so it may be a read error. The chain is built from TRBV25-1 and TRBJ2-5, with D perhaps matching TRBD2 (5 bases). The germline V and J ends were trimmed by 6 bases and 1 base, with 18 bases remaining between them. CDR1 MGHDK and CDR2 SYGVNS come from the germline V gene. The CDR3 has 16 amino acids. The CDR3 protein is CASRPDRDNLQETQYF. The CDR3 DNA reads TGTGCCAGCAGGCCCGACCGGGATAATCTCCAAGAGACCCAGTACTTC.